This is a list of T cell receptor beta chains from one sample in a study of blood T cell repertoires in COVID-19. Clones were sequenced by immunoSEQ multiplex PCR, and TCRdb holds only the in-frame ones, with some missing. The sample lists some 25,000 clones; roughly nine tenths were seen once. Sequenced sample: peripheral blood. The origin of the receptors is a man between 65 and 79 years old with acute or convalescent COVID-19. CDR3s leave out the opening cysteine and the closing phenylalanine or tryptophan. The order of the fields is V gene, J gene, CDR3 protein.

TRBV6-1	TRBJ1-4	ASSEIEEPHEKLF
TRBV6-5	TRBJ2-5	ASSRPGVTQETQY
TRBV15	TRBJ1-1	ATSRGQESTEAF
TRBV3-1/TRBV3-2	TRBJ2-7	ASSLTSGLYEQY
TRBV30	TRBJ2-5	AWSGSGGAETQY
TRBV4-1	TRBJ1-5	ASSSAPDRDPQPQH
TRBV7-9	TRBJ1-1	ASSLGGQGRNTEAF
TRBV9	TRBJ1-1	ASSVDSYTEAF
TRBV11-2	TRBJ2-1	ASSFDFDRGGEQF
TRBV7-2	TRBJ2-7	ASSLGRGGSTTTYEQY
TRBV14	TRBJ1-2	ASSQVGPQAGYT
TRBV28	TRBJ1-2	ASSSGQGVGYT
TRBV6-4	TRBJ2-3	ASSELAGADTQY
TRBV3-1/TRBV3-2	TRBJ1-6	ASSQQVGGSPLH
TRBV6-5	TRBJ2-5	ATNHKGDNQETQY
TRBV7-6	TRBJ2-1	ASSFASSDEQF
TRBV13	TRBJ2-7	ASSSWTGDYEQY
TRBV6-6	TRBJ2-3	ASSAPGTSGADTQY
TRBV6-5	TRBJ1-2	ASRTGIGYT
TRBV5-1	TRBJ1-6	ASSGTGSNNSPLH
TRBV11-2	TRBJ2-5	ASSSPRQGRKTQY
TRBV7-6	TRBJ1-3	ASSPRDSGNTIY
TRBV6-5	TRBJ2-7	ASSYQGGSYEQY
TRBV5-4	TRBJ2-1	ASSGPGQRF
TRBV19	TRBJ2-7	ASSADPGTTYEQY
TRBV27	TRBJ1-2	ASSLYRGPRGYT
TRBV18	TRBJ1-2	ASSTGIANYGYT
TRBV5-1	TRBJ1-4	ASSLVGGAANEKLF
TRBV28	TRBJ2-7	ASRQNRGRAYEQY
TRBV19	TRBJ1-2	ASGSRDRDYGYT
TRBV28	TRBJ1-1	ASSSRAGTLGSEAF
TRBV28	TRBJ1-2	ASSRQGVSYGYT
TRBV10-3	TRBJ1-2	AIFKGGEGSYT